These 26 T cell receptor beta chains share one sample of origin, sequenced in a study of cytomegalovirus exposure and HLA in healthy donors. Using immunoSEQ multiplex PCR, the repertoire was profiled, and TCRdb retains in-frame clones only, with some absent. The sample comprises under 400,000 clones, roughly 88% of which are singletons, and roughly 0.96% rests with the top ten. Source material: PBMCs. These receptors were collected from a man in his thirties or forties in good health and CMV-seronegative.

The V and J genes are TRBV5-6 and TRBJ2-4; 10 bases are shared with TRBD1. Losses at the gene ends were 5 bases for V and 8 bases for J; bases not matched to a gene: 10. This CDR3 contains 15 residues. Germline V gene sequence: CDR1 SGHDT, CDR2 YYEEEE. CDR3 DNA: TGTGCCAGCAGGGCCCGGGACAGGGGTTTAGACATTCAGTACTTC. Its protein is CASRARDRGLDIQYF.

The V and J genes are TRBV25-1 and TRBJ1-3; D perhaps matches TRBD1 (6 bases). Germline CDR1 MGHDK, CDR2 SYGVNS. Trimming removed 6 bases from V and 1 base from J, with 7 bases in between. This CDR3 contains 13 residues. CDR3 residues: CASSRGSGNTIYF. The DNA of the CDR3 is TGTGCCAGCAGCAGGGGATCTGGAAACACCATATATTTT.

J is TRBJ1-5 and V is TRBV6-1; tentatively, D is TRBD1 (6 bases). V lost 1 base, J lost 7 bases, and 14 bases lay in between. There are 15 residues in the CDR3. Germline CDR1 is MNHNS and CDR2 is SASEGT. The CDR3, as DNA: TGTGCCAGCAGTGAAGTATACAGGGACGAGCAGCCCCAGCATTTT. It yields the protein CASSEVYRDEQPQHF.

The chain links TRBV7-9 to TRBJ1-2; D not certain. This CDR3 has 14 amino acids. Between the trimmed V and J ends, which lost 5 bases and 7 bases, there was a span of 17 bases. Germline V lookup: CDR1 SEHNR, CDR2 FQNEAQ (reference sequence). The CDR3 coding sequence is TGTGCCAGCAGCCCCCGGTCCTCCCCGGGTGGCTACACCTTC. Translation: CASSPRSSPGGYTF.

The chain is built from TRBV6-5 and TRBJ2-7; 9 bases line up with TRBD1. Trimming took 2 bases from V and 2 from J; bases not matched to a gene: 4. CDR1 and CDR2 from the germline V gene are MNHEY and SVGAGI. This CDR3 spans 15 amino acids. In DNA form, the CDR3 reads TGTGCCAGCAGTTACGGGACAGGGACAACCTACGAGCAGTACTTC. It translates to CASSYGTGTTYEQYF.

J is TRBJ1-4 and V is TRBV4-1; 8 positions agree with TRBD1. The CDR3 sequence is 15 residues long. V shed 3 bases and J 8 bases; nucleotides not matched to a gene: 8. The germline V gene encodes CDR1 MGHRA and CDR2 YSYEKL. The CDR3 sequence is CASSHAGGAWEKLFF. CDR3 nucleotides: TGCGCCAGCAGCCATGCAGGGGGCGCCTGGGAAAAACTGTTTTTT.

The V gene is TRBV9, the J gene TRBJ1-1; 10 bases are shared with TRBD1. The V gene end was trimmed by 4 bases and the J gene end by 6 bases; junction bases not matched to a gene: 3. This CDR3 spans 13 amino acids. In germline, CDR1 is SGDLS, CDR2 YYNGEE. CDR3 sequence: CASSSGQGAEAFF. The CDR3 DNA reads as TGTGCCAGCAGCTCTGGACAGGGGGCTGAAGCTTTCTTT.

The chain uses TRBV13 and TRBJ2-3; the D gene is possibly TRBD2 (6 bases). Germline assignment: CDR1 PRHDT and CDR2 FYEKMQ (reference sequence). The CDR3 sequence is 15 residues long. Trimming took off 1 base at V and 6 bases at J, with 14 bases between the two ends. CDR3 coding DNA: TGTGCCAGCAGCTTAGCGGGGGACGGGGCGGATACGCAGTATTTT. Residues: CASSLAGDGADTQYF. The complete variable domain, with remaining parts taken from reference TRBV13 and TRBJ2-3, reads AAGVIQSPRHLIKEKRETATLKCYPIPRHDTVYWYQQGPGQDPQFLISFYEKMQSDKGSIPDRFSAQQFSDYHSELNMSSLELGDSALYFCASSLAGDGADTQYFGPGTRLTVL.

The rearrangement uses TRBV15 and TRBJ1-2; D is unresolved. The CDR3 is 14 amino acids. CDR1 and CDR2 from the germline V gene are LNHNV and YYDKDF (reference sequence). Trimming removed 4 bases at V and 8 bases at J, with 17 bases between. The CDR3 spells CATSTHAGNSGYTF. DNA for the CDR3: TGTGCCACCAGCACTCATGCCGGGAACTCGGGCTACACCTTC.

The rearrangement joins TRBV18 to TRBJ1-1, with 8 positions matching TRBD1. V shed 3 bases, J shed 4 bases, and the junction held 4 bases outside the gene matches. The V gene's germline CDR1 is KGHSH and CDR2 LQKENI. This CDR3 comprises 14 residues. CDR3 DNA sequence: TGTGCCAGCTCACCGCAGGGGGCTGCCACTGAAGCTTTCTTT. Translated: CASSPQGAATEAFF.

The chain is built from TRBV6-1 and TRBJ2-3; D remains ambiguous. Germline-derived CDR1 and CDR2 are MNHNS and SASEGT. The ends were cut back, 6 bases at V and 4 bases at J, with 11 bases in the middle. The CDR3 runs to 13 residues. In DNA, the CDR3 is TGTGCCAGCAGGATTCTCTCGGCAGATACGCAGTATTTT. Residues: CASRILSADTQYF.

The chain combines TRBV12-5 with TRBJ1-1; D might be TRBD1 (5 bases). This CDR3 spans 14 amino acids. The germline gives CDR1 LGHNT, CDR2 FRNRAP. The germline V and J ends were trimmed by 1 base and 1 base, with 7 bases remaining between them. CDR3 loop: CASGLGGGNTEAFF. CDR3 sequence (DNA): TGTGCTAGTGGTTTGGGCGGGGGGAACACTGAAGCTTTCTTT.

The J gene is TRBJ1-2, the V gene TRBV10-2, with D possibly matching TRBD1 (6 bases). The CDR3 is made up of 13 amino acids. Germline CDR1 and CDR2: WSHSY and SAAADI. V was trimmed by 4 bases and J by 3 bases, leaving 9 bases between them. DNA of the CDR3: TGCGCCAGCAGTGGTAACAGGGACTATGGCTACACCTTC. Translating it yields CASSGNRDYGYTF.

V is TRBV11-2 and J is TRBJ2-5; D perhaps matches TRBD1 (5 bases). This CDR3 comprises 13 residues. Trimming removed 5 bases at V and 1 base at J, with 8 bases between. Germline assignment: CDR1 SGHAT and CDR2 FQNNGV. The CDR3: CASSQGVQETQYF. CDR3 bases: TGTGCCAGCAGCCAAGGGGTCCAAGAGACCCAGTACTTC.

The chain recombines TRBV7-2 with TRBJ1-1; D is possibly TRBD1 (5 bases). Trimming shortened V by 3 bases and J by 1 base, and 9 bases separated the two germline ends. The germline CDR1 and CDR2 sequences are SGHTA and FQGNSA. The CDR3 extends over 14 amino acids. CDR3: CASSFLTGNTEAFF. CDR3 in DNA: TGTGCCAGCAGCTTCCTAACAGGGAACACTGAAGCTTTCTTT.

This rearrangement joins TRBV4-1 to TRBJ2-3; tentatively, D is TRBD2 (6 bases). Germline V gives CDR1 MGHRA, CDR2 YSYEKL. This CDR3 has 17 residues. V was cut by 1 base and J by 0 bases, with 14 bases left in between. In DNA form, the CDR3 reads TGCGCCAGCAGCCAAGCCCCCTTAGCGGAGAGCACAGATACGCAGTATTTT. The encoded protein is CASSQAPLAESTDTQYF.

The V call is TRBV21-1, the J call TRBJ2-2; the table's D gene call, TRBD1, was not cross checked with the DNA. TRBV21-1 is designated a pseudogene. This CDR3 region has 16 residues. The CDR3 DNA reads as TGTGCCAGCAGCCCTGAAGGGGATGCGAACACCGGGGAGCTGTTTTTT. Protein sequence: CASSPEGDANTGELFF.

This rearrangement joins TRBV25-1 to TRBJ2-5, with 8 bases fitting TRBD1. The CDR3 has 14 amino acids. After removal of 6 bases from V and 5 bases from J, the junction contained 8 bases not matched to a gene. The germline V gene has CDR1 MGHDK and CDR2 SYGVNS. This CDR3 reads CASRRTGQGETQYF. The CDR3 DNA is TGTGCCAGCAGACGGACAGGGCAAGGGGAGACCCAGTACTTC.

This chain uses TRBV13 with TRBJ2-3, with a possible D match to TRBD2 (5 bases). The CDR3 is 13 amino acids. CDR1 is PRHDT and CDR2 is FYEKMQ in the germline V gene (reference sequence). V dropped 7 bases and J dropped 3 bases, with 11 bases sitting between them. The CDR3 is CASNPGGTDTQYF. The CDR3 nucleotides are TGTGCCAGCAACCCAGGAGGTACAGATACGCAGTATTTT.

The V and J genes are TRBV9 and TRBJ1-1; D remains unclear. Trimming stripped 0 bases from V and 1 base from J, with 13 bases between. From germline, CDR1 is SGDLS and CDR2 YYNGEE. This CDR3 has 16 amino acids. The CDR3 DNA sequence: TGTGCCAGCAGCGTAGGGGTGGTGACAACGAACACTGAAGCTTTCTTT. Translated: CASSVGVVTTNTEAFF.

The chain combines TRBV6-7 with TRBJ1-1; D is possibly TRBD1 (6 bases). TRBV6-7 counts as an open reading frame of uncertain function. The CDR3 consists of 18 residues. The CDR3 region is CATPARTVAVHMNTEAFF. CDR3 bases: TGTGCGACCCCGGCCAGGACAGTGGCTGTCCACATGAACACTGAAGCTTTCTTT.

This chain joins TRBV2 and TRBJ2-2; 7 bases align to TRBD1. The CDR3 runs to 15 residues. Looked up from germline, CDR1 is SNHLY and CDR2 is FYNNEI. The junction had 10 bases not matched to a gene; V was cut back by 9 bases and J by 3 bases. CDR3 bases: TGTGCCAGTAGCCCGAGGGACAGATACACCGGGGAGCTGTTTTTT. It translates to CASSPRDRYTGELFF.

The CDR3 here is CASSLSWRSPGQETQYF. CDR3 in DNA: TGCGCCAGCAGCTTGAGCTGGCGCAGTCCGGGCCAAGAGACCCAGTACTTC. The J gene is TRBJ2-5, the V gene TRBV5-1; D remains unclear. CDR3 length: 17 residues. In germline, CDR1 is SGHRS, CDR2 YFSETQ. V shed 1 base and J shed 1 base, with 17 bases lying between them.

The chain employs TRBV19 and TRBJ1-2; D remains ambiguous. CDR1 LNHDA and CDR2 SQIVND come from the germline V gene (reference sequence). The CDR3 is made up of 15 amino acids. With 1 base removed from V and 1 base from J, the gap between germline ends came to 10 bases. CDR3 in DNA: TGTGCCAGTAGTATAGTCCCAGGACTTAACTATGGCTACACCTTC. Its protein is CASSIVPGLNYGYTF.

V and J are TRBV6-1 and TRBJ1-1; D is unclear. Germline V gene sequence: CDR1 MNHNS, CDR2 SASEGT. This CDR3 region has 19 residues. Trimming took off 1 base at V and 1 base at J, with 22 bases between the two ends. The CDR3 sequence is CASSEEARRTIRRNTEAFF. The CDR3, as DNA: TGTGCCAGCAGTGAAGAGGCAAGGAGAACTATACGCAGGAACACTGAAGCTTTCTTT.

The rearrangement joins TRBV2 to TRBJ2-4; TRBD1 matches 7 bases. The length of the CDR3 is 14 residues. Looked up from germline, CDR1 is SNHLY and CDR2 is FYNNEI. Trimming took 5 bases from V and 7 from J; bases not matched to a gene: 8. This chain's CDR3 is CASSYGTAKNIQYF. Here the CDR3 DNA reads TGTGCCAGCAGTTATGGGACAGCTAAGAACATTCAGTACTTC.